This T cell receptor beta chain was documented in a study of shared clonotypes between healthy human individuals. The ends lost 4 bases at V and 7 bases at J; junction bases unmatched: 20. CDR3 length equals 18 residues. Looked up from germline, CDR1 is SNHLY and CDR2 is FYNNEI. Clones were read by immunoSEQ multiplex PCR, and TCRdb kept only the in-frame ones, dropping some. Seen here are some 2,100,000 clones, about 93% observed once, and the top ten hold 1.7%. Positively selected for CCR7, the CD45RO-negative cells used as naive CD8 cells excluded terminally differentiated effector memory CD45RA+ cells.

The chain joins TRBV2 to TRBJ2-7; TRBD2 matches 9 bases. Sequenced: naive CD8+ T cells from PBMCs. The TCR was taken from a man aged 18 to 30 in good health. Some clones in this sample may be carry-over from other donors' samples. The CDR3 nucleotides read TGTGCCAGCAGTGCTCTTCTAGCGGGATATCCCCCATTAGGGGAGCAGTACTTC. It translates to CASSALLAGYPPLGEQYF.